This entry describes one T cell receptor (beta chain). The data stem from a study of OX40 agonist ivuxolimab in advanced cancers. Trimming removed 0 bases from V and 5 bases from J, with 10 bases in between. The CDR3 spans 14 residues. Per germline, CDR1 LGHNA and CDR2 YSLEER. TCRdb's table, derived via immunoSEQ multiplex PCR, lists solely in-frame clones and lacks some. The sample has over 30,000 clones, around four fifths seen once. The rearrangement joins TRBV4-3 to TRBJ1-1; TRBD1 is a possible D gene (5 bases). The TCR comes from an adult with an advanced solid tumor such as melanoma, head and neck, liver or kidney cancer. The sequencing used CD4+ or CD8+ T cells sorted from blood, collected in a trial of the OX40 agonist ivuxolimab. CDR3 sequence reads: CASSQDMGQTEAFF. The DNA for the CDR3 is TGCGCCAGCAGCCAAGATATGGGGCAAACTGAAGCTTTCTTT.